The 3 T cell receptor beta chains below come from one sample, sequenced in a study of shared clonotypes between healthy human individuals. Clones were read by immunoSEQ multiplex PCR, and TCRdb kept only the in-frame ones, dropping some. In the table there are 950,000 to 1,100,000 clones, 60% to 80% of which are singletons. Material for sequencing was memory CD4+ T cells sorted from blood. The subset here: CD45RA-negative fraction. These receptors all come from a young man in good health.

The chain joins TRBV2 to TRBJ2-3; no clear D gene. The CDR3 consists of 13 residues. Germline values: CDR1 SNHLY, CDR2 FYNNEI. V was shortened by 9 bases and J by 3 bases, with 13 bases between the two germline ends. CDR3 protein: CARAGWRTDTQYF. The CDR3 bases are TGTGCCAGGGCCGGGTGGCGGACAGATACGCAGTATTTT. Supplemented by reference TRBV2 and TRBJ2-3, the full variable domain reads EPEVTQTPSHQVTQMGQEVILRCVPISNHLYFYWYRQILGQKVEFLVSFYNNEISEKSEIFDDQFSVERPDGSNFTLKIRSTKLEDSAMYFCARAGWRTDTQYFGPGTRLTVL.

The J gene is TRBJ1-4, the V gene TRBV6-1; D possibly corresponds to TRBD1 (5 bases). Between the trimmed V and J ends, which lost 6 bases and 3 bases, there was a span of 14 bases. This CDR3 region has 15 residues. From germline, CDR1 is MNHNS and CDR2 SASEGT. This chain's CDR3 is CASRRAGLANEKLFF. The CDR3, as DNA: TGTGCCAGCAGGAGGGCAGGGTTGGCTAATGAAAAACTGTTTTTT.

V is TRBV7-9 and J is TRBJ2-3; 8 positions match TRBD1. Looked up from germline, CDR1 is SEHNR and CDR2 is FQNEAQ (reference sequence). The CDR3 runs 16 residues. With 1 base clipped from V and 5 bases from J, the junction kept 8 bases outside the gene matches. The CDR3 spells CASSLGGTGRGDTQYF. The CDR3 DNA reads TGTGCCAGCAGCTTAGGGGGGACAGGTAGGGGAGATACGCAGTATTTT.